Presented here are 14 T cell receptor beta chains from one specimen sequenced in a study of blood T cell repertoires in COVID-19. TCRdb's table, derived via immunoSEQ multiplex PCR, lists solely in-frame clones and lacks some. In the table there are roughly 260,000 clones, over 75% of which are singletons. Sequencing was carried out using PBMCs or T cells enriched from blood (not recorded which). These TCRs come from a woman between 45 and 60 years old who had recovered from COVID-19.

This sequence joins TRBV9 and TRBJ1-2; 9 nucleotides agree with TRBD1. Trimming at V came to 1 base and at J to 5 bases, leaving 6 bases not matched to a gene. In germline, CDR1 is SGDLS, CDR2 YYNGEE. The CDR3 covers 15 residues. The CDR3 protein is CASSVNDRGDYGYTF. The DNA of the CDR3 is TGTGCCAGCAGCGTAAATGACAGGGGGGATTATGGCTACACCTTC.

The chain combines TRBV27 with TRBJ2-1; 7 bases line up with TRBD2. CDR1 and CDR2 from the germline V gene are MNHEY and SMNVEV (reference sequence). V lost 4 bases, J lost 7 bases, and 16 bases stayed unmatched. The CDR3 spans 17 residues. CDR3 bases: TGTGCCAGCAGTTGGGGGAGTAGCGGGCCCGTACAGAATGAGCAGTTCTTC. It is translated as CASSWGSSGPVQNEQFF.

CDR3 coding DNA: TGTGCCAGCAGCCAAGTCTACGGCGAGCAGTACTTC. It specifies CASSQVYGEQYF. The gene calls are TRBV14 and TRBJ2-7; the D is unclear. The CDR3 loop spans 12 amino acids. Trimming shortened V by 1 base and J by 6 bases, and 7 bases separated the two germline ends. From germline, CDR1 is SGHDN and CDR2 FVKESK. The whole variable domain, remainder taken from reference TRBV14 and TRBJ2-7, is EAGVTQFPSHSVIEKGQTVTLRCDPISGHDNLYWYRRVMGKEIKFLLHFVKESKQDESGMPNNRFLAERTGGTYSTLKVQPAELEDSGVYFCASSQVYGEQYFGPGTRLTVT.

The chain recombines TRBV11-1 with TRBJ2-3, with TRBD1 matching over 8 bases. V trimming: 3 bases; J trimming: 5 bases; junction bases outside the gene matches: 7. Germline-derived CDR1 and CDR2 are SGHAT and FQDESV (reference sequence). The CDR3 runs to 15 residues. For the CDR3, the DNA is TGTGCCAGCAGCTTGACCAGGGGGCGCATAGATACGCAGTATTTT. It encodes CASSLTRGRIDTQYF.

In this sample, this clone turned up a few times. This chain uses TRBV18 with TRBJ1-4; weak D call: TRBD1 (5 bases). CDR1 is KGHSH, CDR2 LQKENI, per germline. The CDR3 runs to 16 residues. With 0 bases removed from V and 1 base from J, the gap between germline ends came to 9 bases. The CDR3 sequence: CASSPPTAGTNEKLFF. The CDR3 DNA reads TGTGCCAGCTCACCACCGACAGCAGGAACTAATGAAAAACTGTTTTTT.

CDR3 protein: CAIRDRAPDEKLFF. The CDR3 DNA follows: TGTGCCATCAGAGACAGGGCACCTGATGAAAAACTGTTTTTT. The V gene is TRBV10-3, the J gene TRBJ1-4; 7 bases align to TRBD1. The CDR3 loop spans 14 amino acids. The V gene's germline CDR1 is ENHRY and CDR2 SYGVKD. Unmatched junction bases numbered 7, after V lost 6 bases and J lost 6 bases.

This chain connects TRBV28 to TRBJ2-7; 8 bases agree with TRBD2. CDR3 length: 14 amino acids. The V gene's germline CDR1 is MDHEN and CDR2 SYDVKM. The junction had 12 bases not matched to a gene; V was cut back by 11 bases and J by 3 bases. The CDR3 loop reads CAAGASGFRYEQYF. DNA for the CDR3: TGTGCCGCCGGGGCTAGCGGGTTCCGCTACGAGCAGTACTTC.

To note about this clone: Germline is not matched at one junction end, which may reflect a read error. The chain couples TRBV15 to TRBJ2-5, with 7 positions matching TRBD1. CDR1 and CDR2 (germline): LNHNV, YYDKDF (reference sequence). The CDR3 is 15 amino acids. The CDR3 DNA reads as TGTGCCACCAGCGGAGACAGGGAACCCCAAGAGACCCAGTACTTC. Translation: CATSGDREPQETQYF.

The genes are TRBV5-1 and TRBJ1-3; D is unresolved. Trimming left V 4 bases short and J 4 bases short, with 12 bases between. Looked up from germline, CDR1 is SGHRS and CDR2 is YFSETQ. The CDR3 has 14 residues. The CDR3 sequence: CASSPRHTGNTIYF. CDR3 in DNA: TGCGCCAGCAGCCCGCGACATACGGGAAACACCATATATTTT.

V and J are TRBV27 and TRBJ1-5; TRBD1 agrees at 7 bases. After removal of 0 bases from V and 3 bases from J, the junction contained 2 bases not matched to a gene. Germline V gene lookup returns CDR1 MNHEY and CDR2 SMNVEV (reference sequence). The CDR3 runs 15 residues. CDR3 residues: CASSLSQGVNQPQHF. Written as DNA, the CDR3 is TGTGCCAGCAGTTTATCCCAGGGGGTCAATCAGCCCCAGCATTTT.

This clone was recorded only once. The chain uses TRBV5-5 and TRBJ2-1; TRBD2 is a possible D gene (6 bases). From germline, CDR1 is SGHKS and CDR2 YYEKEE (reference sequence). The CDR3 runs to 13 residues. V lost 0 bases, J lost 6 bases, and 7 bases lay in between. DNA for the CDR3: TGTGCCAGCAGCTTGGGCGGGGCCAATGAGCAGTTCTTC. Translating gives CASSLGGANEQFF.

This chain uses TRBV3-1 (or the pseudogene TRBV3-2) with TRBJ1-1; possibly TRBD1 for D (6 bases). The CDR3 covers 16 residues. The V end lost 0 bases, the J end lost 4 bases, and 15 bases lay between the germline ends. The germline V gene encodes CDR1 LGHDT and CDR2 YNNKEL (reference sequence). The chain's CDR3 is CASSQEGQGLSTEAFF. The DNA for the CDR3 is TGTGCCAGCAGCCAAGAGGGACAAGGATTGAGCACTGAAGCTTTCTTT.

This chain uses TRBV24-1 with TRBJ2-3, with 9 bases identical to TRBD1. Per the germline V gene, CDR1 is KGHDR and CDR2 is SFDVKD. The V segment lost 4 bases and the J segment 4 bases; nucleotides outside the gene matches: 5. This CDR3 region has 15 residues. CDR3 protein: CATSERTGGADTQYF. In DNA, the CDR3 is TGTGCCACCAGTGAGCGTACAGGGGGCGCAGATACGCAGTATTTT.

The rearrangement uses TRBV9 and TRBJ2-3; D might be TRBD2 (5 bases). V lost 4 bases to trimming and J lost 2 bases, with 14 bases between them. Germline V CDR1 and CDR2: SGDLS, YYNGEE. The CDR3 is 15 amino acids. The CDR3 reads CASSRGSSDTDTQYF. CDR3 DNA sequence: TGTGCCAGCAGCCGGGGATCGAGCGACACAGATACGCAGTATTTT.